This T cell receptor beta chain came from a study of blood T cell repertoires in COVID-19. On the study more broadly: Researchers got acute and convalescent COVID-19 samples from the United States, Italy and Spain.

In Seattle, patients joined the study during active infection and were tracked longitudinally. Per germline, CDR1 SGHRS and CDR2 YFSETQ. Trimming took off 4 bases at V and 2 bases at J, with 16 bases between the two ends. CDR3 size: 15 residues. As handled by the study authors: Estimated nucleated cell counts came from reference gene primer amplification. Data came from immunoSEQ multiplex PCR; TCRdb stores just in-frame clones and leaves some out. V and J calls plus clone size are reproduced from that table; the DNA served to infer D and trimming. Seen here are around 46,000 clones, around 86% observed once, and the top ten hold approximately 2.1%.

The sample taken for sequencing was peripheral blood. The receptor comes from a woman of 80 years or more with COVID-19, enrolled during active disease. The chain combines TRBV5-1 with TRBJ2-7; D might be TRBD1 (5 bases). In nucleotides, the CDR3 is TGCGCCAGCAGCACCAACAGGATATACCCCTACGAGCAGTACTTC. This codes for CASSTNRIYPYEQYF.